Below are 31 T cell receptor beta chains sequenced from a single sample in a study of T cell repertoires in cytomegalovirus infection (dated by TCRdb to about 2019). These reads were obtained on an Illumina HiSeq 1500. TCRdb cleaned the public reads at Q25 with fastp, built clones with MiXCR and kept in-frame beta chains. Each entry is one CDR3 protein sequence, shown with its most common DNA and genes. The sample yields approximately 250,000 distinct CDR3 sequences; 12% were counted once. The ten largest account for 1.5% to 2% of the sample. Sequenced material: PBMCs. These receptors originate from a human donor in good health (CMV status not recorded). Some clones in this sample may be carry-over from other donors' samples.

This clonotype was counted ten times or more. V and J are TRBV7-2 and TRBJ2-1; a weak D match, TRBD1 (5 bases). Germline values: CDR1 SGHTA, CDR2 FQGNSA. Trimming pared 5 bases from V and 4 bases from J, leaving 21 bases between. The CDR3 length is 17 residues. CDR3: CASSLRAAGLTYNEQFF. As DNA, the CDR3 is TGTGCCAGCAGCCTCCGGGCGGCAGGGTTGACGTACAATGAGCAGTTCTTC.

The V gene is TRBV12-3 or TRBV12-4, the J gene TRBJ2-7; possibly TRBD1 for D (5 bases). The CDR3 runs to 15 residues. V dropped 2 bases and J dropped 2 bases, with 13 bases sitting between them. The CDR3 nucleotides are TGTGCCAGCAGTTTATTGACAGCAGCTGCCTACGAGCAGTACTTC. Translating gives CASSLLTAAAYEQYF.

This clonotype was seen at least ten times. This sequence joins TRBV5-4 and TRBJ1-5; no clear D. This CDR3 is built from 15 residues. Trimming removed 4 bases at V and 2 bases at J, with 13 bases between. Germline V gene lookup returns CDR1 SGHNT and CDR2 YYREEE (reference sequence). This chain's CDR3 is CASSRDPSGNQPQHF. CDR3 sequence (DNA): TGTGCCAGCAGCCGCGATCCGTCGGGCAATCAGCCCCAGCATTTT. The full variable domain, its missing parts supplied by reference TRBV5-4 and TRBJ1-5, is ETGVTQSPTHLIKTRGQQVTLRCSSQSGHNTVSWYQQALGQGPQFIFQYYREEENGRGNFPPRFSGLQFPNYSSELNVNALELDDSALYLCASSRDPSGNQPQHFGDGTRLSIL.

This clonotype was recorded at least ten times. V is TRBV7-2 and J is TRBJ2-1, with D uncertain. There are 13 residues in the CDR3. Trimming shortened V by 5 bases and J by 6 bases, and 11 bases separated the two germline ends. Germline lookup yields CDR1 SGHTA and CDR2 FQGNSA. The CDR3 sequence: CASSLPHSNEQFF. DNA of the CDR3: TGTGCCAGCAGCCTTCCCCATAGCAATGAGCAGTTCTTC.

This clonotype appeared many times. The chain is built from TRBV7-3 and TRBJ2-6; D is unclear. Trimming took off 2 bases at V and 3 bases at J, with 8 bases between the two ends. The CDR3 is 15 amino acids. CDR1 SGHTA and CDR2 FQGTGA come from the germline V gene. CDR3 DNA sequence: TGTGCCAGCAGCTTAGCGGTTGGTGGGGCCAACGTCCTGACTTTC. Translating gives CASSLAVGGANVLTF.

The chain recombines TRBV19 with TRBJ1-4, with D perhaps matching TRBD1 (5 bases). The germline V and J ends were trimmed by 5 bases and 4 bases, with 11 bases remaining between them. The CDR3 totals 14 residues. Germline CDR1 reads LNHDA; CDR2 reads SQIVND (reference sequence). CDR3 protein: CASSAGTNNEKLFF. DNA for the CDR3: TGTGCCAGTAGTGCAGGGACTAATAATGAAAAACTGTTTTTT.

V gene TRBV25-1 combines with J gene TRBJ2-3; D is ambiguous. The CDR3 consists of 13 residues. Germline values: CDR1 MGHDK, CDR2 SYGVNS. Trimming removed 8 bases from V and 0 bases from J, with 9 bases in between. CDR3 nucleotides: TGTGCCAGCCGCCCTCCTAGCACAGATACGCAGTATTTT. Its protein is CASRPPSTDTQYF.

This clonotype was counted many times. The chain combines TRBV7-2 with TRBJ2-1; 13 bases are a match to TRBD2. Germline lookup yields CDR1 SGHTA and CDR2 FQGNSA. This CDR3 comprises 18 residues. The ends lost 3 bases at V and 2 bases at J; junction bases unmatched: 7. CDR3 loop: CASSLRTSGSITYNEQFF. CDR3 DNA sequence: TGTGCCAGCAGCTTGAGGACTAGCGGGAGTATCACCTACAATGAGCAGTTCTTC. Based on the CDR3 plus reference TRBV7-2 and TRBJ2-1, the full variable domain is GAGVSQSPSNKVTEKGKDVELRCDPISGHTALYWYRQSLGQGLEFLIYFQGNSAPDKSGLPSDRFSAERTGGSVSTLTIQRTQQEDSAVYLCASSLRTSGSITYNEQFFGPGTRLTVL.

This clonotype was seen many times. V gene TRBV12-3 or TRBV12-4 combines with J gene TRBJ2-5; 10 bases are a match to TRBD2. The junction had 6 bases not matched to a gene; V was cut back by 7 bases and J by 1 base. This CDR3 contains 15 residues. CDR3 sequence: CASTGAGGFQETQYF. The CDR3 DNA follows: TGTGCCAGCACGGGAGCGGGAGGGTTCCAAGAGACCCAGTACTTC.

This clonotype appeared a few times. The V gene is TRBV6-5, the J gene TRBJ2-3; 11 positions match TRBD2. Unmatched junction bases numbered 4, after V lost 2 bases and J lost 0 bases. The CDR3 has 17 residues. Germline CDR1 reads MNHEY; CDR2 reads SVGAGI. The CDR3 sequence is CASSYNLAGGSTDTQYF. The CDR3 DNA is TGTGCCAGCAGTTACAACCTAGCGGGAGGTAGCACAGATACGCAGTATTTT.

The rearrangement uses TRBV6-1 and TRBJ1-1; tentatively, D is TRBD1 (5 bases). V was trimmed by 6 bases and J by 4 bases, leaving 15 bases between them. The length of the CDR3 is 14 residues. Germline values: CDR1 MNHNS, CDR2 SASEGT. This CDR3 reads CASSYTDSGTEAFF. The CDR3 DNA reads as TGTGCCAGCAGCTACACAGACAGTGGCACTGAAGCTTTCTTT.

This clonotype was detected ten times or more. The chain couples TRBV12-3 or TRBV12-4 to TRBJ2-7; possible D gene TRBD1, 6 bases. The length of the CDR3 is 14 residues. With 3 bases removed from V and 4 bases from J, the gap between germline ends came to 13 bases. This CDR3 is CASSFRQALYEQYF. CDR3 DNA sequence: TGTGCCAGCAGTTTCCGACAGGCGCTTTACGAGCAGTACTTC.

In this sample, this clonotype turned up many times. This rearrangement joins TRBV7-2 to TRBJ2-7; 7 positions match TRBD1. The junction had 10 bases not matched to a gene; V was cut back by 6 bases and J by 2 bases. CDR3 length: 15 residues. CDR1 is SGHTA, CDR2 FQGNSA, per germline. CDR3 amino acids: CASSYDRALTYEQYF. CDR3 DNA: TGTGCCAGCAGTTATGACAGGGCCTTAACCTACGAGCAGTACTTC.

CDR3 bases: TGTGCCAGCAGCTTACGGGGGGCAGGGGCCAACGTCCTGACTTTC. It specifies CASSLRGAGANVLTF. The gene calls are TRBV11-2 and TRBJ2-6; maybe TRBD2 (7 bases). Trimming pared 2 bases from V and 4 bases from J, leaving 9 bases between. CDR3 length: 15 amino acids. From germline, CDR1 is SGHAT and CDR2 FQNNGV.

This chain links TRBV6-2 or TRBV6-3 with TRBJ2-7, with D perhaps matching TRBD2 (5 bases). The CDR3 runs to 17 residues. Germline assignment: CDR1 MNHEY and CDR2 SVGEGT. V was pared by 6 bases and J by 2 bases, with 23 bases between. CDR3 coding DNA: TGTGCCAGCAGACCCTTCCTGGCCCCACGGGGAACCTACGAGCAGTACTTC. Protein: CASRPFLAPRGTYEQYF.

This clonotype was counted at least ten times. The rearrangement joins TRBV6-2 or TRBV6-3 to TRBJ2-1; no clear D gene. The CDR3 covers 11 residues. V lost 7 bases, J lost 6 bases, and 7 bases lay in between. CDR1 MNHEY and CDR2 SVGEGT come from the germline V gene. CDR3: CASNGFNEQFF. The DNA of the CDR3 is TGTGCCAGCAACGGTTTCAATGAGCAGTTCTTC.

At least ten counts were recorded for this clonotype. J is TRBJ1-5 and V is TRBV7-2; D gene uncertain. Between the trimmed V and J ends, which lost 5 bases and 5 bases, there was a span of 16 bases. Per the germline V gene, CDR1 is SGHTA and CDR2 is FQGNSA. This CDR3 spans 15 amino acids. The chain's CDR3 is CASSARNEADQPQHF. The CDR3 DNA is TGTGCCAGCAGCGCCCGAAATGAGGCGGATCAGCCCCAGCATTTT.

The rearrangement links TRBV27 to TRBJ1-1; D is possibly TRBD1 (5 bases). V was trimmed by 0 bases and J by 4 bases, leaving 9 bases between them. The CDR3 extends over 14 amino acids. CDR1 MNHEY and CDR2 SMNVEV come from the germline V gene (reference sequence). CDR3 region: CASSLSGGSTEAFF. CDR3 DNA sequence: TGTGCCAGCAGTTTATCCGGGGGGAGCACTGAAGCTTTCTTT.

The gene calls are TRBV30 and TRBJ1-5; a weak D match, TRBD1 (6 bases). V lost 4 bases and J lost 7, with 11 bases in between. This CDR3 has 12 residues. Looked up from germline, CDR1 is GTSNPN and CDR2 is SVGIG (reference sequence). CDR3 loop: CAWNREEQPQHF. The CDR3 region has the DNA TGTGCCTGGAACAGGGAGGAGCAGCCCCAGCATTTT.

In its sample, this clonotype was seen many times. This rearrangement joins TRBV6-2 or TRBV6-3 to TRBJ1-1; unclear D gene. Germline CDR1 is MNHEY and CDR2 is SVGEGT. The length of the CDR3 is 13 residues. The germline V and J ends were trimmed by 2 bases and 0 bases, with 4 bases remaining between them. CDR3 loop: CASSYKVNTEAFF. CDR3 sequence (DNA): TGTGCCAGCAGTTACAAGGTGAACACTGAAGCTTTCTTT.

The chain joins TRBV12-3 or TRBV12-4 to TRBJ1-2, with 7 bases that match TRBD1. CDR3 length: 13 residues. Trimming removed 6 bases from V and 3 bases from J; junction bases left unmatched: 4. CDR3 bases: TGTGCCAGCAGGCGAACAGGGGACTATGGCTACACCTTC. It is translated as CASRRTGDYGYTF.

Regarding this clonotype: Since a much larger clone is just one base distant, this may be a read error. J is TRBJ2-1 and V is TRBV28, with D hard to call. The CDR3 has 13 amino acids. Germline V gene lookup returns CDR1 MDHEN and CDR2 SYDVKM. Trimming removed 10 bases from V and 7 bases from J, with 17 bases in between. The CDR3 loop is CANTPTVKNEQFF. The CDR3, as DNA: TGTGCCAACACGCCCACAGTGAAGAATGAGCAGTTCTTC.

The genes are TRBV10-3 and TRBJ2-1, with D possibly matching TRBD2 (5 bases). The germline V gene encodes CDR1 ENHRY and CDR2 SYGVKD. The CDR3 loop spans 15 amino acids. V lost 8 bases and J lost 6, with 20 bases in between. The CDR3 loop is CAIGPEETGLNEQFF. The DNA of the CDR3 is TGTGCCATCGGGCCGGAGGAGACTGGGCTCAATGAGCAGTTCTTC.

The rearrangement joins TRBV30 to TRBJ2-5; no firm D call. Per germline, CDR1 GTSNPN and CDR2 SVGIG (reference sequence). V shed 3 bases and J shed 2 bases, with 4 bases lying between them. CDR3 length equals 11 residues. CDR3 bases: TGTGCCTGGAGGCAACAAGAGACCCAGTACTTC. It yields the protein CAWRQQETQYF.

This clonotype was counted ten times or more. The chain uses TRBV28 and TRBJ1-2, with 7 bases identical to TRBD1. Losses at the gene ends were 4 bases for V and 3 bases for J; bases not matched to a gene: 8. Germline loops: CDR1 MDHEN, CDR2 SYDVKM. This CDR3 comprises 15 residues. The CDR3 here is CASSSPDRSYYGYTF. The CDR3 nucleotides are TGTGCCAGCAGTTCCCCGGACAGGTCGTACTATGGCTACACCTTC.

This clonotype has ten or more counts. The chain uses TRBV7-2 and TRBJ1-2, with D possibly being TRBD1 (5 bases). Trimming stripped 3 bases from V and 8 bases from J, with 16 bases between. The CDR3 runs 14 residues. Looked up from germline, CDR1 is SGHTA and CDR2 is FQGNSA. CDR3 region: CASSLTADKMGYTF. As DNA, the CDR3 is TGTGCCAGCAGCTTGACAGCTGACAAGATGGGCTACACCTTC.

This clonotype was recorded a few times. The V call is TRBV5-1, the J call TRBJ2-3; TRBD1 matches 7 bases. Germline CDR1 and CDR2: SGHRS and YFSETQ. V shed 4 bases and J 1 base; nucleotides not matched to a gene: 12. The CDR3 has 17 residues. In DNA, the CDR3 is TGCGCCAGCAGCCATACCCCTGGGACAGCGGGCACAGATACGCAGTATTTT. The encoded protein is CASSHTPGTAGTDTQYF.

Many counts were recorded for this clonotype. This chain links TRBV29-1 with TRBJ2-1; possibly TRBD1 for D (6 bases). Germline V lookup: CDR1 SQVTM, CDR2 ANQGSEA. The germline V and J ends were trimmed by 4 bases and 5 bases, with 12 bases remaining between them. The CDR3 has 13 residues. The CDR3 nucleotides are TGCAGCGTTGGAATTACAGGGAACAATGAGCAGTTCTTC. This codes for CSVGITGNNEQFF.

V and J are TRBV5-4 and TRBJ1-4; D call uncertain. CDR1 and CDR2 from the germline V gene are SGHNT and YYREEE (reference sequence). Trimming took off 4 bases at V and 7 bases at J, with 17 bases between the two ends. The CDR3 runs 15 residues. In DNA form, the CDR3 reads TGTGCCAGCAGCCCGGCCGGATCGGATTCTGAAAAACTGTTTTTT. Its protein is CASSPAGSDSEKLFF.

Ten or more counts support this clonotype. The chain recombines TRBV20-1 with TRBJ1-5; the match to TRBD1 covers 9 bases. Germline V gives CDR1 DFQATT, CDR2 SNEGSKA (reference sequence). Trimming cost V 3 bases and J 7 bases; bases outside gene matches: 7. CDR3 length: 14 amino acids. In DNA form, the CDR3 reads TGCAGTGCTAGTCCCGGGACAGGGAAACAGCCCCAGCATTTT. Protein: CSASPGTGKQPQHF.

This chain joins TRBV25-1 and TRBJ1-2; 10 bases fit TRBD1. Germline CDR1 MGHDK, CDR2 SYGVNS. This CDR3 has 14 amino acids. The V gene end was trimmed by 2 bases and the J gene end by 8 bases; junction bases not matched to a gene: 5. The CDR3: CASSEIGTGDGYTF. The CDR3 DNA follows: TGTGCCAGCAGTGAAATCGGGACAGGGGACGGCTACACCTTC.